This TCR beta chain was observed in a study of T cells after yellow fever vaccination (dated by TCRdb to between 2017 and 2020). Study-level background: Libraries from fractions with low cell numbers were prepared with the SMART-Seq v4 Ultra Low Input RNA kit. To follow T-cell clones before and after primary and booster YFV17D yellow fever vaccination, bulk TCR alpha and beta repertoires were sequenced over time. Two healthy male donors, one aged 18 to 29 and one aged 30 to 40 years, made up the cohort. Blood samples were taken at several timepoints before and after primary and secondary immunization, and bulk PBMC replicates and cell subsets were isolated. On the study overall, not on this receptor specifically: Most clones expanded after primary vaccination (around 96% of CD4 and roughly 88% of CD8) were re-detected after the booster, suggesting that broad memory maintenance occurred. A small share of clonotypes was detected in both CD4 and CD8 compartments, with the overlap likely arising from convergent recombination. Computational filtering was needed because FACS-sorted repertoires could contain abundant contaminating clonotypes from the bulk population. The secondary T-cell response was found to be weaker but faster than the primary response, with a peak reached on day 5 rather than on day 15. Because only a couple of donors were included in the study, the extent to which the findings can be generalized is limited.

TCR cDNA was synthesized by 5'RACE template switching, through which a universal primer site and unique molecular identifiers were introduced. cDNA synthesis was primed from both the TCR alpha and TCR beta constant segments. Library amplification involved two PCR steps, and the second step added sample barcodes and sequencing adapters. Sequencing of the libraries was done on either Illumina HiSeq 2500 (2x100 bp) or NovaSeq (2x150 bp). In the original analysis: Demultiplexing of reads and collapsing into UMI consensus sequences were performed with MIGEC, and V(D)J alignment was carried out with MiXCR. Clonotypes responding to the vaccine were identified with edgeR on replicate PBMC samples, with the criteria of FDR below 0.01 and a log2 fold change above 5 up to day 15. Each bulk clonotype received a CD4 or CD8 identity based on whether the sequenced CD4 or CD8 repertoire contained that clonotype at higher abundance. Clonotypes enriched at least 10-fold in dextramer-positive over dextramer-negative fractions were defined as NS4B-specific, and CD4-biased clonotypes were excluded. TCRdb applied fastp at Q25 and MiXCR to the public reads, then kept only in-frame beta chains. Rows are unified per CDR3 protein, each entry keeping the most common DNA and genes. These V and J calls rely on TCRdb rather than the paper's analysis. Recorded for this sample are over 65,000 distinct CDR3 sequences; 13% of them occurred a single time. The top ten hold roughly 25% of the sample.

This clonotype was observed once. Nothing much larger sits one base from this clone, and base qualities are not available. A read on its own is weak evidence. The treatment or condition label corresponds to: live attenuated yellow fever vaccine strain. A standard Ficoll-Paque protocol was used to isolate PBMCs from peripheral blood. With anti-CD3 and anti-CD8 staining plus a dextramer loaded with the yellow fever NS4B epitope peptide, the researchers sorted epitope-specific CD8 T cells. TriZol was used to extract RNA from bulk PBMCs, from CD4 and CD8 fractions, and from dextramer-positive and dextramer-negative fractions. The specimen comprised CD8+ T cells not binding an NS4B(214-222) dextramer, sorted from PBMCs, sampled roughly 23 days after the first yellow fever vaccination. The cell subset or site label of this sample denotes: NS4B epitope dextramer-negative CD8 T cells. The sequence was obtained from a man younger than 35 who received the YFV17D yellow fever vaccine.

The CDR3 reads CASSMSQQGANPDNEQFF. The DNA reads as follows: TGTGCCAGCAGTATGTCCCAACAGGGGGCAAACCCCGACAATGAGCAGTTCTTC. The rearrangement combines TRBV6-4 with TRBJ2-1, with TRBD1 identical over 9 junction bases. From cysteine to phenylalanine, the CDR3 is 18 amino acids long. This entry keeps only the CDR3 DNA: 54 bases, framed from base 1. Relative to germline, V is missing 5 bases and J is missing 5 bases, with 16 bases of the junction outside any gene match. CDR1 and CDR2 were assigned from the germline V gene as MRHNA and SNTAGT.